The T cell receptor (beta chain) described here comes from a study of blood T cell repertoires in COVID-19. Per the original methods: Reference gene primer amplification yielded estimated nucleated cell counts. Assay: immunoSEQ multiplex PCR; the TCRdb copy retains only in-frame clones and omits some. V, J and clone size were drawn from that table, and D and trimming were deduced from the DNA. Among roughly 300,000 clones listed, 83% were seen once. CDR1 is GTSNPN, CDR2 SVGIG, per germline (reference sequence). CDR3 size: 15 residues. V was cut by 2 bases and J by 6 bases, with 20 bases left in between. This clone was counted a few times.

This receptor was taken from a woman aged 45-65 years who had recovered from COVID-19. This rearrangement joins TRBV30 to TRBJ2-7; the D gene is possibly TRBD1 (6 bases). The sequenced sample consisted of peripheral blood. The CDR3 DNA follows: TGTGCCTGGAGTAGACTCCAGAACAGGGCCCCCGAGCAGTACTTC. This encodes CAWSRLQNRAPEQYF.